This TCR beta chain was recorded in a study of T-cell reconstitution after alpha-beta-depleted transplantation in children. A TCRbeta library incorporating unique molecular identifiers was prepared. TCRdb re-derived calls from the PCR reads in MiXCR, one entry per CDR3 protein. This sample yields almost 400,000 distinct CDR3 sequences, of which 20% are seen a single time; approximately 3.9% belongs to the top ten. The material was PBMCs from the stem cell graft donor, obtained from the stem cell graft. The sequence came from a human donor who donated a stem cell graft to a child with acute myeloid leukemia.

The CDR3, as DNA: TGCAGCGTTGTCGGGAGACAGGGTGGAACTGAAGCTTTCTTT. Amino acid sequence: CSVVGRQGGTEAFF. V usage is TRBV29-1 and J usage is TRBJ1-1; 7 positions match TRBD1. There are 14 residues in the CDR3. The germline gives CDR1 SQVTM, CDR2 ANQGSEA. V was clipped by 4 bases and J by 5 bases; unmatched bases: 10.